This T cell receptor (beta chain) was found in a study of cytomegalovirus exposure and HLA in healthy donors. The overall study: As released early, the data held approximately 80 million unique TCRs from HLA-typed donors. Whole-study results and caveats: Analyses of presence and absence presupposed an approximately uniform sequencing depth across donors. There was a cluster of highly shared sequence variants that was likely a sequencing artifact.

Comments on this clone: The antigen is unknown.

This PCR relied on a set of 60 Vbeta primers and 13 Jbeta primers. The protocol was immunoSEQ multiplex PCR, while the TCRdb copy is restricted to in-frame clones and leaves out a portion. This table has about 150,000 clones, approximately 81% appearing once. This CDR3 contains 14 residues. Trimming took 1 base from V and 7 from J, leaving 12 bases between them. Germline V gives CDR1 SGHAT, CDR2 FQNNGV. The rearrangement uses TRBV11-2 and TRBJ2-3; D is undetermined. Material for sequencing was PBMCs. The receptor's source is a man aged 25-45 years in good health and CMV-seropositive. Here the CDR3 reads CASSLAAQLNTQYF. CDR3 DNA sequence: TGTGCCAGCAGCTTAGCCGCCCAACTCAATACGCAGTATTTT.